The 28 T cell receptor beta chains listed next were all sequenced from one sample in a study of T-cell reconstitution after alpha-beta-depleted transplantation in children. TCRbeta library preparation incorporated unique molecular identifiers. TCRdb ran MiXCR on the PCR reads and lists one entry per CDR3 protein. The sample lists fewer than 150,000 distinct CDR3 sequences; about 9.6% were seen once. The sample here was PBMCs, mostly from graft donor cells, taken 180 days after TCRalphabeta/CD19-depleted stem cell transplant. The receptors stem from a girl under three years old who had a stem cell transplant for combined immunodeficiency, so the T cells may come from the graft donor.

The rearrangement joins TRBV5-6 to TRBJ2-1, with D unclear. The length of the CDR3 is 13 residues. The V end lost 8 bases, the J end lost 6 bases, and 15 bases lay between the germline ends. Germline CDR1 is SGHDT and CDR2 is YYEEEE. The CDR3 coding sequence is TGTGCCAGGGGCCCCGCCGGAGTCAATGAGCAGTTCTTC. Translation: CARGPAGVNEQFF.

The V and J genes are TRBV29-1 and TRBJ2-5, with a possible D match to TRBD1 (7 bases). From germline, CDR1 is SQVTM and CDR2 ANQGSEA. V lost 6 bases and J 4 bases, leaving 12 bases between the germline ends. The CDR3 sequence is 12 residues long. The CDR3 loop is CSVHRGGETQYF. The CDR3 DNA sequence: TGCAGCGTCCACAGGGGAGGAGAGACCCAGTACTTC.

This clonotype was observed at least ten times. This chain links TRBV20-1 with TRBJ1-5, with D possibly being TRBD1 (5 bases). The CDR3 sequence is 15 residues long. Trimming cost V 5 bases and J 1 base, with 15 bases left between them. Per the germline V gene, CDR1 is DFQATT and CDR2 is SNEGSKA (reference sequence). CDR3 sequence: CSAPERRQSNQPQHF. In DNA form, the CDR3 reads TGCAGTGCTCCCGAGCGTAGACAGAGCAATCAGCCCCAGCATTTT.

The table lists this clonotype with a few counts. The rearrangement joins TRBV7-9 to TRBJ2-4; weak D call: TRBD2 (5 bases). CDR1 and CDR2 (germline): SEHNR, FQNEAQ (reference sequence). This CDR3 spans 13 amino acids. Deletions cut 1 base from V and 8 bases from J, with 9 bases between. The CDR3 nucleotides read TGTGCCAGCAGCTTAGTGCTGCGGGACATTCAGTACTTC. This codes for CASSLVLRDIQYF.

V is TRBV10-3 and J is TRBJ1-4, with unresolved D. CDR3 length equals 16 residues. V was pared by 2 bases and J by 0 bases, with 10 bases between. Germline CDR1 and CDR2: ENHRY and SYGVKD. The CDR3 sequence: CAISEGEPATNEKLFF. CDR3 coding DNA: TGTGCCATCAGTGAGGGGGAGCCTGCAACTAATGAAAAACTGTTTTTT.

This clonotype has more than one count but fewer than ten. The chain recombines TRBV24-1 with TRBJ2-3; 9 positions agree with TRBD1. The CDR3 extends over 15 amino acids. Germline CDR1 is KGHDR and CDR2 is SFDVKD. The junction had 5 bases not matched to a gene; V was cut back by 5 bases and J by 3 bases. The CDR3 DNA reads TGTGCCACCAGTGTAGGGACAGGGTCGACAGATACGCAGTATTTT. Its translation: CATSVGTGSTDTQYF.

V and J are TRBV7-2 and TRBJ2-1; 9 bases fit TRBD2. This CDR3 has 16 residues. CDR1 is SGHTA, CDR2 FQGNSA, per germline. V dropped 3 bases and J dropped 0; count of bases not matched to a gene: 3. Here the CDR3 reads CASSFLAGASYNEQFF. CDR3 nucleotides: TGTGCCAGCAGCTTCTTAGCGGGAGCCTCCTACAATGAGCAGTTCTTC.

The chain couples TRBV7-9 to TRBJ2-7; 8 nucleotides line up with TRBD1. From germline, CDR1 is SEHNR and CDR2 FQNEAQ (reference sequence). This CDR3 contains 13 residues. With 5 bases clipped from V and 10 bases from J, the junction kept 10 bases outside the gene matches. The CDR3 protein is CASSRDRPTGQYF. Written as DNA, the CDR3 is TGTGCCAGCAGCCGGGACAGGCCCACAGGACAGTACTTC. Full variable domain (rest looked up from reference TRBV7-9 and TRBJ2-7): DTGVSQNPRHKITKRGQNVTFRCDPISEHNRLYWYRQTLGQGPEFLTYFQNEAQLEKSRLLSDRFSAERPKGSFSTLEIQRTEQGDSAMYLCASSRDRPTGQYFGPGTRLTVT.

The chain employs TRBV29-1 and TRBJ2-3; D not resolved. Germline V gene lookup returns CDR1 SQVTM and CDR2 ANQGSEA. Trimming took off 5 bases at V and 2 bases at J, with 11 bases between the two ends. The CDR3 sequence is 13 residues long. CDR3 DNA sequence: TGCAGCGTTTACGGGCGGACCACAGATACGCAGTATTTT. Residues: CSVYGRTTDTQYF.

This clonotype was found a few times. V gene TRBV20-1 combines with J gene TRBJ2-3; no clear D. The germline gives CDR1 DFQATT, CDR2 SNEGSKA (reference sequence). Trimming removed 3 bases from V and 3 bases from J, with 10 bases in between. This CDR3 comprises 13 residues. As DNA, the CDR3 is TGCAGTGCTAGGGTCCCTGGGACAGATACGCAGTATTTT. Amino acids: CSARVPGTDTQYF.

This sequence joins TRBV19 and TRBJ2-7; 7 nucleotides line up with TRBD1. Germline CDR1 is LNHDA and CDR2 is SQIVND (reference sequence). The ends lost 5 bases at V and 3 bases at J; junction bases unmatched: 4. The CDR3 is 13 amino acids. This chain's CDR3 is CASSPWDSYEQYF. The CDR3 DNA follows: TGTGCCAGTAGTCCCTGGGACAGCTACGAGCAGTACTTC.

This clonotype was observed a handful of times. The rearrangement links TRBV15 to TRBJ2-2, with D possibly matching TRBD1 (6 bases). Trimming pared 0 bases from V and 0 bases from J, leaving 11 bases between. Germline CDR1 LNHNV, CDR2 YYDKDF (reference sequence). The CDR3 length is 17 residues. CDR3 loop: CATSREGAIANTGELFF. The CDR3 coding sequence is TGTGCCACCAGCAGAGAGGGGGCCATTGCGAACACCGGGGAGCTGTTTTTT.

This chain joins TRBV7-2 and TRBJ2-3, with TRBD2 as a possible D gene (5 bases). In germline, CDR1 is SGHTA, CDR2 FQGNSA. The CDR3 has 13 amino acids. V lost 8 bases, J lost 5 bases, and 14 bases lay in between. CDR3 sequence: CASGMASRDTQYF. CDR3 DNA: TGTGCCAGCGGAATGGCTAGCCGAGATACGCAGTATTTT.

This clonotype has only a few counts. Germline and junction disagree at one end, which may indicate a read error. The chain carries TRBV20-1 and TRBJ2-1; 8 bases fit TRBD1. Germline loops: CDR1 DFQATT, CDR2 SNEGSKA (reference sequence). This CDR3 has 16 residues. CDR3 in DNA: TGCAGTACTAGATTTGGCTACAGGACAGGGAGGAATGAGCAGTTCTTC. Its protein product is CSTRFGYRTGRNEQFF.

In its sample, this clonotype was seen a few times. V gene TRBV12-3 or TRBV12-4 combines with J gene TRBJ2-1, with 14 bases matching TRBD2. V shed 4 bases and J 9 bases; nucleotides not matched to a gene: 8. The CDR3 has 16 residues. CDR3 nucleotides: TGTGCCAGCAGTTCCCAGACTAGCGGGAGGGCGGGTGAGCAGTTCTTC. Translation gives CASSSQTSGRAGEQFF.

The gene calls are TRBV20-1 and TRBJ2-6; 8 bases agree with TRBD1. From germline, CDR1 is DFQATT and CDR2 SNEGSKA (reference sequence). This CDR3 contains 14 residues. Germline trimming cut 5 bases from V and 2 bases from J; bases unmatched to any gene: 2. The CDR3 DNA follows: TGCAGTGCTCGGACAGGGACTGGGGCCAACGTCCTGACTTTC. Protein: CSARTGTGANVLTF.

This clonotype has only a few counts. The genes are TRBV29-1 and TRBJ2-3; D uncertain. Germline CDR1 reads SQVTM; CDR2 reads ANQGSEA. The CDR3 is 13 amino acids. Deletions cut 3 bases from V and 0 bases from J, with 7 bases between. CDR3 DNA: TGCAGCGTTGATCTCAGGAGCACAGATACGCAGTATTTT. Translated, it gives CSVDLRSTDTQYF.

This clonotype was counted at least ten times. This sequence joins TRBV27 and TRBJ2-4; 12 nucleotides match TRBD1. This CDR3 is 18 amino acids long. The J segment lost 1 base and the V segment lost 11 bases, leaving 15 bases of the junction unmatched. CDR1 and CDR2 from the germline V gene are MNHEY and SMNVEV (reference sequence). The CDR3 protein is CADDLPGQGAGAKNIQYF. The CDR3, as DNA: TGTGCCGATGATCTCCCGGGACAGGGGGCGGGGGCCAAAAACATTCAGTACTTC.

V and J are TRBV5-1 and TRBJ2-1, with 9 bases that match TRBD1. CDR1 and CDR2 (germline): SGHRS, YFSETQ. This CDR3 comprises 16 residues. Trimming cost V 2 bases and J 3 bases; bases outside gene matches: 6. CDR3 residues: CASSFPPGQGYNEQFF. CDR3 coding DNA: TGCGCCAGCAGCTTTCCGCCGGGACAGGGCTACAATGAGCAGTTCTTC.

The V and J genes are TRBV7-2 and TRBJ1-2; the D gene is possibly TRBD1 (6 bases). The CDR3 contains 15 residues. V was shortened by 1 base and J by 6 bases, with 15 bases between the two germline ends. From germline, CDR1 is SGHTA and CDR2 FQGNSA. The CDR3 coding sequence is TGTGCCAGCAGCTTAGTCGACGGGGGGCCCCATGGCTACACCTTC. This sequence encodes CASSLVDGGPHGYTF.

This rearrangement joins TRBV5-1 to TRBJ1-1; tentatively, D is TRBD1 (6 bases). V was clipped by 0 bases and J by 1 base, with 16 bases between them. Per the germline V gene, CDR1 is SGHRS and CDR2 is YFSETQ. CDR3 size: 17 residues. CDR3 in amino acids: CASSLGDTRDANTEAFF. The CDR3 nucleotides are TGCGCCAGCAGCTTGGGGGACACCAGAGACGCGAACACTGAAGCTTTCTTT.

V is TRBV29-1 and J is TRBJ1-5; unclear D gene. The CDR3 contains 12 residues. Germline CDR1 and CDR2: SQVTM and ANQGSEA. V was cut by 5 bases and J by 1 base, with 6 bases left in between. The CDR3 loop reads CSVRDSNQPQHF. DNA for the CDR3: TGCAGCGTTCGAGACAGCAATCAGCCCCAGCATTTT.

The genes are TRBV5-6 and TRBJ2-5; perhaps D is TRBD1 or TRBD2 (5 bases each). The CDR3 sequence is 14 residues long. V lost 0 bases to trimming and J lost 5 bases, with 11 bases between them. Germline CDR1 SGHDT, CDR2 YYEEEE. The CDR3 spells CASSLAGARETQYF. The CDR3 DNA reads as TGTGCCAGCAGCTTGGCCGGGGCCCGGGAGACCCAGTACTTC.

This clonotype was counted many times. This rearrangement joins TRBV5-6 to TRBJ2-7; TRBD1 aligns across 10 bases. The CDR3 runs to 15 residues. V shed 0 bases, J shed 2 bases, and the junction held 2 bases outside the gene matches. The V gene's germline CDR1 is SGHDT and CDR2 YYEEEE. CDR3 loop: CASSLDGTGAYEQYF. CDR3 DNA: TGTGCCAGCAGCTTGGACGGGACAGGGGCCTACGAGCAGTACTTC. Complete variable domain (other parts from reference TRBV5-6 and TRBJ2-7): DAGVTQSPTHLIKTRGQQVTLRCSPKSGHDTVSWYQQALGQGPQFIFQYYEEEERQRGNFPDRFSGHQFPNYSSELNVNALLLGDSALYLCASSLDGTGAYEQYFGPGTRLTVT.

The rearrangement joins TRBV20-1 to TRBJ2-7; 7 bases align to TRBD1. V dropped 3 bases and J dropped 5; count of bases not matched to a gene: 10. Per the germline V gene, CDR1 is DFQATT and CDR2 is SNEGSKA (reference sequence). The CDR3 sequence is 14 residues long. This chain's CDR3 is CSARAGTVVHEQYF. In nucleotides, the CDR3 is TGCAGTGCTAGGGCCGGGACAGTAGTCCACGAGCAGTACTTC.

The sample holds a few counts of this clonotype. The CDR3 spells CASSVGSGRRDEQYF. The CDR3 coding sequence is TGTGCCAGCAGCGTAGGGTCAGGGCGCCGGGACGAGCAGTACTTC. The rearrangement uses TRBV9 and TRBJ2-7, with D perhaps TRBD1 (5 bases). The CDR3 loop spans 15 amino acids. Trimming left V 0 bases short and J 5 bases short, with 15 bases between. CDR1 and CDR2 from the germline V gene are SGDLS and YYNGEE.

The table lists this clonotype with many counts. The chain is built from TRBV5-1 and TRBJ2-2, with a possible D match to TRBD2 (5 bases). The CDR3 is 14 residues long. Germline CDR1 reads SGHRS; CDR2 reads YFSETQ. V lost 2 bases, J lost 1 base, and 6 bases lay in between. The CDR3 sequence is CASSFGLNTGELFF. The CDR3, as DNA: TGCGCCAGCAGCTTCGGACTGAACACCGGGGAGCTGTTTTTT. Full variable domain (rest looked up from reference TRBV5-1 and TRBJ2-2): KAGVTQTPRYLIKTRGQQVTLSCSPISGHRSVSWYQQTPGQGLQFLFEYFSETQRNKGNFPGRFSGRQFSNSRSEMNVSTLELGDSALYLCASSFGLNTGELFFGEGSRLTVL.

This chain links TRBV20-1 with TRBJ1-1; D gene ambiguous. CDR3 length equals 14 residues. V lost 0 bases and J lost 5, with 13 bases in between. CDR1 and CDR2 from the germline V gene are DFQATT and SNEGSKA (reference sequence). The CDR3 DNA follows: TGCAGTGCTAGAGATAGGCGCCCGGGGACTGAAGCTTTCTTT. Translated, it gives CSARDRRPGTEAFF.